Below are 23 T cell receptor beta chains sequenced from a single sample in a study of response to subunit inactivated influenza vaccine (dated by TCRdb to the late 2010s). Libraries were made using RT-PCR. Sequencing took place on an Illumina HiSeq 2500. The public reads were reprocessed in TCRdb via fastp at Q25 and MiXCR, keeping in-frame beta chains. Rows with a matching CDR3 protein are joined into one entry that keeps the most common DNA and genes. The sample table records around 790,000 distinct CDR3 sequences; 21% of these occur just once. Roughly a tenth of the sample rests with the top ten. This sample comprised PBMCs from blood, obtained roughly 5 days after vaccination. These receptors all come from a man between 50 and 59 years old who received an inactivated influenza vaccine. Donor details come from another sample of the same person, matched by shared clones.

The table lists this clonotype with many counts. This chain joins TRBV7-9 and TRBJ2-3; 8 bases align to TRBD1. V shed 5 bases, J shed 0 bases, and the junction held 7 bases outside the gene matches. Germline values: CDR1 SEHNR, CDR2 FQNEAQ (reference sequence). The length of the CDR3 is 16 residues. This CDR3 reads CASSKYQGASTDTQYF. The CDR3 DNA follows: TGTGCCAGCAGCAAATATCAGGGGGCGAGCACAGATACGCAGTATTTT.

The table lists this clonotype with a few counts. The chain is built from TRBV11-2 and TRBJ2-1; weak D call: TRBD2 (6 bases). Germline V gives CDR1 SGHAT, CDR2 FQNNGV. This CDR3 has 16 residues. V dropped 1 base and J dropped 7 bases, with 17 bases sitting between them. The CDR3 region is CASSLGGRGTGNEQFF. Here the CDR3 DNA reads TGTGCCAGCAGCTTAGGTGGGCGGGGAACTGGAAATGAGCAGTTCTTC. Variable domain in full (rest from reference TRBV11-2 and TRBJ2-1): EAGVAQSPRYKIIEKRQSVAFWCNPISGHATLYWYQQILGQGPKLLIQFQNNGVVDDSQLPKDRFSAERLKGVDSTLKIQPAKLEDSAVYLCASSLGGRGTGNEQFFGPGTRLTVL.

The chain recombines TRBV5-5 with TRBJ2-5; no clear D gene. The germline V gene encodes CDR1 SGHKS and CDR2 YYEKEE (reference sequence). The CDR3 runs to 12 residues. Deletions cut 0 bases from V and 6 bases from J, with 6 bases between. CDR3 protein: CASSLARKTQYF. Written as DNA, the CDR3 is TGTGCCAGCAGCTTGGCGCGGAAGACCCAGTACTTC.

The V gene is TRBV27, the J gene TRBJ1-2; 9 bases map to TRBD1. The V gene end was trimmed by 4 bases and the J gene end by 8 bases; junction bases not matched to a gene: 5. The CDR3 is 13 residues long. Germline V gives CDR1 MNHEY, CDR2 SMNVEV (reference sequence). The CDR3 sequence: CASSSQGAGGYTF. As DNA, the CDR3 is TGTGCCAGCAGTTCACAGGGGGCCGGGGGCTACACCTTC.

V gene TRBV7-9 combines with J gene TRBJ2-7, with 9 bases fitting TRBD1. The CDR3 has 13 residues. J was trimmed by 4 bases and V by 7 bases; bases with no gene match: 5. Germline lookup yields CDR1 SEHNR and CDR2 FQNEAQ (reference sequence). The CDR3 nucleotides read TGTGCCAGCAAAAAGGGACAGGGTTACGAGCAGTACTTC. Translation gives CASKKGQGYEQYF.

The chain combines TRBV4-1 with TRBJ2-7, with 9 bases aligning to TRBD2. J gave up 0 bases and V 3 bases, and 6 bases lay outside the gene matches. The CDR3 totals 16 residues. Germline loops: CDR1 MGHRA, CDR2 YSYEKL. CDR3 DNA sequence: TGCGCCAGCAGCCATCTGACTAGCGGTCCCTCCTACGAGCAGTACTTC. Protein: CASSHLTSGPSYEQYF.

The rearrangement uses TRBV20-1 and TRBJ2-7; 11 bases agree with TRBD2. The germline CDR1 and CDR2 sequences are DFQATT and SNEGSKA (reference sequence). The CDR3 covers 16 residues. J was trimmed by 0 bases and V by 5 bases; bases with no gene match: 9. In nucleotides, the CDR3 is TGCAGTGCTGCGGGACTAGCGGCCAGAAGCTCCTACGAGCAGTACTTC. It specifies CSAAGLAARSSYEQYF.

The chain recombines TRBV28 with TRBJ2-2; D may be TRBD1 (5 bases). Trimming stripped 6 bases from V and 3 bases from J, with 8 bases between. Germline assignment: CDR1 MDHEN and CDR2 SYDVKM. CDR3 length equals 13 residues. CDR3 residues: CASSRVDTGELFF. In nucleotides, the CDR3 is TGTGCCAGCAGCAGGGTTGACACCGGGGAGCTGTTTTTT.

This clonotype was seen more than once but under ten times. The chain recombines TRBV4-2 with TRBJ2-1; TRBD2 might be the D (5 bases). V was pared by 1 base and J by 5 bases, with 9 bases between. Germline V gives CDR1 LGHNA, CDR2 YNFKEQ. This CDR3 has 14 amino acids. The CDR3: CASSQVSRDNEQFF. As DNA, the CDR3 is TGTGCCAGCAGCCAAGTTTCGAGGGACAATGAGCAGTTCTTC.

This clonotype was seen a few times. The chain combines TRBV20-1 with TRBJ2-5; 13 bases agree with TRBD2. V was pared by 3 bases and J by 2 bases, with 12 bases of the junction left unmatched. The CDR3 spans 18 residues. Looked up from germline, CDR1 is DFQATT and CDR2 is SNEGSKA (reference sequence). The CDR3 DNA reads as TGCAGTGCTAGCAGCATGTTTTCGACTAGCGGGGGGCAAGAGACCCAGTACTTC. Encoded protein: CSASSMFSTSGGQETQYF.

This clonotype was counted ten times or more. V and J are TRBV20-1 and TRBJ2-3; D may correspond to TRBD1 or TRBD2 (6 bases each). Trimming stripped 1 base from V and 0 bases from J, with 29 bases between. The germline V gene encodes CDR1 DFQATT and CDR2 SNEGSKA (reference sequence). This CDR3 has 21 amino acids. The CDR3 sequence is CSARALRTGAAIVSSTDTQYF. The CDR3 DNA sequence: TGCAGTGCTAGAGCGCTCCGAACGGGGGCCGCGATAGTTTCTAGCACAGATACGCAGTATTTT.

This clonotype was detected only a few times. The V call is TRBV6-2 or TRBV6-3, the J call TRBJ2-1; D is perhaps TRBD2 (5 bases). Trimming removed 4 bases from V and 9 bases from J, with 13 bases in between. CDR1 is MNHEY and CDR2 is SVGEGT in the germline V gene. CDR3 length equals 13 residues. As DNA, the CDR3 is TGTGCCAGCAGTTCCGACGGACTTAGTGAGCAGTTCTTC. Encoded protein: CASSSDGLSEQFF.

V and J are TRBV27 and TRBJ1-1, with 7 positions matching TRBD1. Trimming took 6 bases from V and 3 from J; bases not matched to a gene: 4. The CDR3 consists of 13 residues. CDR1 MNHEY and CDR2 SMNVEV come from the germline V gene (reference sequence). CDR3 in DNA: TGTGCCAGCAGCAGGGGGGGGGACACTGAAGCTTTCTTT. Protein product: CASSRGGDTEAFF.

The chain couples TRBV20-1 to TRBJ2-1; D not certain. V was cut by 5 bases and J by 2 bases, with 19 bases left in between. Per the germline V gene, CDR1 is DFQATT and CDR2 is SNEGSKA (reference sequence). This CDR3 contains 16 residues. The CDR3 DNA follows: TGCAGTGCTTCCGGATTCGACGCCCAGCCCTACAATGAGCAGTTCTTC. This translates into CSASGFDAQPYNEQFF.

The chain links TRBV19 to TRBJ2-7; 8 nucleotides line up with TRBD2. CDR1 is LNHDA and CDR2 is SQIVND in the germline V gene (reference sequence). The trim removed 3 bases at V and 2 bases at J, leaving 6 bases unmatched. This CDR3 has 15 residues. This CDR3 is CASSIHPGGPYEQYF. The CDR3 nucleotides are TGTGCCAGTAGTATTCATCCGGGAGGGCCCTACGAGCAGTACTTC.

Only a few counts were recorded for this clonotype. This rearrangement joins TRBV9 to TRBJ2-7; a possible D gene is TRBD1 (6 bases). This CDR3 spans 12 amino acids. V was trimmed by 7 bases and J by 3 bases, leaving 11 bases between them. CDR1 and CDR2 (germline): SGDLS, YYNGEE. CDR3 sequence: CASGTLFYEQYF. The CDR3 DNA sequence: TGTGCCAGCGGGACATTATTCTACGAGCAGTACTTC.

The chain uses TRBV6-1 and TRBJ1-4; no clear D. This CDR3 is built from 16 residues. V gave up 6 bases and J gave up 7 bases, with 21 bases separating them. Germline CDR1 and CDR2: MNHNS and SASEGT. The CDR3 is CASRPNAGGRSEKLFF. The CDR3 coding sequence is TGTGCCAGCAGGCCAAATGCAGGAGGGAGAAGTGAAAAACTGTTTTTT.

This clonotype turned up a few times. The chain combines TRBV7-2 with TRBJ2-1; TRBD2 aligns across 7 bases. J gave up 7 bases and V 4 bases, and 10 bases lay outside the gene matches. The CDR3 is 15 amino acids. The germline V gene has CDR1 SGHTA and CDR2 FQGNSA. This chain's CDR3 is CASSSLGMRGNEQFF. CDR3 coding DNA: TGTGCCAGCAGCTCTCTGGGAATGCGGGGGAATGAGCAGTTCTTC.

The CDR3 nucleotides are TGTGCCAGCAGAACCGGGACTAGCGGCTACGAGCAGTACTTC. Amino acid sequence: CASRTGTSGYEQYF. The chain is built from TRBV12-3 or TRBV12-4 and TRBJ2-7; TRBD2 aligns across 11 bases. The V segment lost 6 bases and the J segment 3 bases; nucleotides outside the gene matches: 4. The CDR3 consists of 14 residues.

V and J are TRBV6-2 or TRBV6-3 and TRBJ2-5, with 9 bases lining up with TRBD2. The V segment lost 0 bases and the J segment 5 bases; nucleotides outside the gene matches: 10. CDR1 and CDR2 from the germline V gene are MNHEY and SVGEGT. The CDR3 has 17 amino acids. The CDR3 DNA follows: TGTGCCAGCAGTTACTCCCCGGGACTAGCTGACGTGGAGACCCAGTACTTC. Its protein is CASSYSPGLADVETQYF.

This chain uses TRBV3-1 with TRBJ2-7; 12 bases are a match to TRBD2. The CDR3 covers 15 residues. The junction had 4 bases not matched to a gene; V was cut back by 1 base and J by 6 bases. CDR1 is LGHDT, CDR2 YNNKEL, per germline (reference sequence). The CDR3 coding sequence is TGTGCCAGCAGCCAAGGCGGACTAGCGGGACCCGAGCAGTACTTC. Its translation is CASSQGGLAGPEQYF.

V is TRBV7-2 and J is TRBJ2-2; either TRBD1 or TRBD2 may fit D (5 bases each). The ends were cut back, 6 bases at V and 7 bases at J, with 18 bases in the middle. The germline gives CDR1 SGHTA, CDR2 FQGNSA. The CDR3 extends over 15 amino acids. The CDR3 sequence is CASRAGMRAGGELFF. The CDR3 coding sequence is TGTGCCAGCAGGGCAGGGATGCGGGCTGGCGGGGAGCTGTTTTTT.

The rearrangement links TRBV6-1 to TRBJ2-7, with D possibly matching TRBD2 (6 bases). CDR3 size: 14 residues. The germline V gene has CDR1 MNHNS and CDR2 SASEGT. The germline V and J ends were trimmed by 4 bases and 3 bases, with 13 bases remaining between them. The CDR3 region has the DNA TGTGCCAGCAGTGCGGGAGACAAAATCTACGAGCAGTACTTC. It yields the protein CASSAGDKIYEQYF.